This TCR beta chain was sequenced in a study of blood T cell repertoires in COVID-19. The germline V gene encodes CDR1 SGDLS and CDR2 YYNGEE. The CDR3 totals 14 residues. J gave up 4 bases and V 2 bases, and 4 bases lay outside the gene matches. Enrolled during active infection, Seattle patients were then followed longitudinally. Authors' analysis steps: It was from reference gene primer amplification that nucleated cell counts were estimated. Generated by immunoSEQ multiplex PCR, the TCRdb table keeps only in-frame clones and is missing some. That table is the source of V, J and clone size, and D and trimming were worked out from the DNA. The table records 250,000 to 400,000 clones, approximately 88% of them present only once.

The chain couples TRBV9 to TRBJ2-7, with 9 bases identical to TRBD1. The origin of this receptor is a woman between 25 and 40 years old with COVID-19, enrolled during active disease. Sequencing input: peripheral blood. CDR3 sequence: CASSVGDRAYEQYF. The CDR3 region has the DNA TGTGCCAGCAGCGTTGGGGACAGGGCTTACGAGCAGTACTTC.